Presented here are 14 T cell receptor beta chains from one specimen sequenced in a study of blood T cell repertoires in COVID-19 (TCRdb year 2020). Libraries were constructed by the immunoSEQ multiplex PCR assay. This immuneACCESS table, as held by TCRdb, lists in-frame sequences with V and J called but not all clones. Of the missing ones, under half trace to an unresolved V gene in checked studies; the others have no known cause. In all, the sample holds some 530,000 clones, and roughly 88% of those were seen once. The ten largest clones represent 3.2% of the sample. The sample taken for sequencing was peripheral blood. The receptors originated from a human donor in a cohort sampled during active COVID-19.

The V call is TRBV10-1, the J call TRBJ1-1, with a tentative D call TRBD1 (6 bases). CDR3 length: 16 amino acids. Trimming removed 0 bases from V and 7 bases from J, with 18 bases in between. Germline values: CDR1 WNHNN, CDR2 SYGVQD (reference sequence). The CDR3 nucleotides read TGCGCCAGCAGTGAGTCCACAGGGCTGAGACGAGATGAAGCTTTCTTT. Its translation: CASSESTGLRRDEAFF.

DNA for the CDR3: TGTGCCTGGAGCAAGGGGGTCTATGGCTACACCTTC. This sequence encodes CAWSKGVYGYTF. This chain uses TRBV30 with TRBJ1-2; possibly TRBD1 for D (6 bases). This CDR3 spans 12 amino acids. Germline V gene lookup returns CDR1 GTSNPN and CDR2 SVGIG (reference sequence). The V end lost 3 bases, the J end lost 4 bases, and 9 bases lay between the germline ends.

The genes are TRBV3-1 (or the pseudogene TRBV3-2) and TRBJ2-1; 11 nucleotides line up with TRBD2. The ends lost 4 bases at V and 0 bases at J; junction bases unmatched: 8. The germline gives CDR1 LGHDT, CDR2 YNNKEL (reference sequence). This CDR3 is built from 18 residues. The CDR3 reads CASSPKTSGVSSYNEQFF. CDR3 DNA sequence: TGTGCCAGCAGCCCAAAGACTAGCGGGGTTAGCTCCTACAATGAGCAGTTCTTC.

The chain combines TRBV9 with TRBJ1-6; D is unresolved. Trimming stripped 0 bases from V and 5 bases from J, with 9 bases between. The germline CDR1 and CDR2 sequences are SGDLS and YYNGEE. This CDR3 region has 15 residues. CDR3 sequence reads: CASSVDGSDNSPLHF. The CDR3 DNA sequence: TGTGCCAGCAGCGTAGATGGCAGTGATAATTCACCCCTCCACTTT. The whole variable domain, filled in from reference TRBV9 and TRBJ1-6, reads DSGVTQTPKHLITATGQRVTLRCSPRSGDLSVYWYQQSLDQGLQFLIQYYNGEERAKGNILERFSAQQFPDLHSELNLSSLELGDSALYFCASSVDGSDNSPLHFGNGTRLTVT.

The chain links TRBV19 to TRBJ2-5; TRBD2 agrees at 11 bases. The CDR3 is made up of 16 amino acids. From germline, CDR1 is LNHDA and CDR2 SQIVND (reference sequence). V was clipped by 3 bases and J by 1 base; unmatched bases: 4. The CDR3 is CASSMFLAGGQETQYF. The CDR3 DNA follows: TGTGCCAGTAGTATGTTTCTAGCGGGAGGCCAAGAGACCCAGTACTTC.

The chain employs TRBV29-1 and TRBJ1-4; no clear D gene. Germline-derived CDR1 and CDR2 are SQVTM and ANQGSEA. Trimming pared 4 bases from V and 5 bases from J, leaving 11 bases between. This CDR3 is 13 amino acids long. CDR3: CSVVGSGNEKLFF. In nucleotides, the CDR3 is TGCAGCGTTGTTGGCTCCGGGAATGAAAAACTGTTTTTT. The whole variable domain, filled in from reference TRBV29-1 and TRBJ1-4, reads SAVISQKPSRDICQRGTSLTIQCQVDSQVTMMFWYRQQPGQSLTLIATANQGSEATYESGFVIDKFPISRPNLTFSTLTVSNMSPEDSSIYLCSVVGSGNEKLFFGSGTQLSVL.

In this sample, this clone turned up a few times. The V call is TRBV11-2, the J call TRBJ2-3; TRBD2 matches at 9 bases. The length of the CDR3 is 14 residues. Germline CDR1 SGHAT, CDR2 FQNNGV. Trimming at V came to 5 bases and at J to 10 bases, leaving 10 bases not matched to a gene. The CDR3 loop is CASSPIAGERSQYF. In DNA form, the CDR3 reads TGTGCCAGCAGCCCGATAGCGGGAGAAAGATCGCAGTATTTT. The entire variable domain, with the rest obtained from reference TRBV11-2 and TRBJ2-3, is as follows: EAGVAQSPRYKIIEKRQSVAFWCNPISGHATLYWYQQILGQGPKLLIQFQNNGVVDDSQLPKDRFSAERLKGVDSTLKIQPAKLEDSAVYLCASSPIAGERSQYFGPGTRLTVL.

This chain connects TRBV28 to TRBJ2-1; 10 bases are shared with TRBD2. The CDR3 loop spans 15 amino acids. Germline loops: CDR1 MDHEN, CDR2 SYDVKM. J was trimmed by 9 bases and V by 10 bases; bases with no gene match: 15. The CDR3 nucleotides read TGTGCCATCCTAGCGGGAGCCCCCCCTATCAGTGAGCAGTTCTTC. Translated: CAILAGAPPISEQFF.

This chain joins TRBV7-2 and TRBJ2-7, with 9 bases that match TRBD1. This CDR3 is built from 16 residues. Germline V gene data show CDR1 as SGHTA and CDR2 as FQGNSA. The V gene end was trimmed by 4 bases and the J gene end by 3 bases; junction bases not matched to a gene: 10. As DNA, the CDR3 is TGTGCCAGCAGCTCCACAGGGGGGACAGGGATCTACGAGCAGTACTTC. This codes for CASSSTGGTGIYEQYF.

The V call is TRBV4-1, the J call TRBJ1-2; D might be TRBD1 (6 bases). The ends were cut back, 0 bases at V and 9 bases at J, with 23 bases in the middle. Germline loops: CDR1 MGHRA, CDR2 YSYEKL. This CDR3 spans 17 amino acids. CDR3 coding DNA: TGCGCCAGCAGCCAAGACGCTCTACAGGGTCAGAGGCGAAGCTACACCTTC. This sequence encodes CASSQDALQGQRRSYTF.

The rearrangement joins TRBV6-5 to TRBJ2-5; D call uncertain. CDR1 is MNHEY and CDR2 is SVGAGI in the germline V gene. The length of the CDR3 is 14 residues. Between the trimmed V and J ends, which lost 7 bases and 1 base, there was a span of 13 bases. The CDR3 nucleotides are TGTGCCAGCAAGGTCCAGGCGTTCCAAGAGACCCAGTACTTC. Its translation: CASKVQAFQETQYF.

The V and J genes are TRBV19 and TRBJ1-2, with a possible D match to TRBD1 (6 bases). The germline V gene has CDR1 LNHDA and CDR2 SQIVND (reference sequence). This CDR3 comprises 13 residues. Trimming took off 7 bases at V and 2 bases at J, with 11 bases between the two ends. The CDR3 DNA reads TGTGCCAGTAACCAGGGGTACAACTATGGCTACACCTTC. This translates into CASNQGYNYGYTF. The whole variable domain, remainder taken from reference TRBV19 and TRBJ1-2, is DGGITQSPKYLFRKEGQNVTLSCEQNLNHDAMYWYRQDPGQGLRLIYYSQIVNDFQKGDIAEGYSVSREKKESFPLTVTSAQKNPTAFYLCASNQGYNYGYTFGSGTRLTVV.

The V and J genes are TRBV19 and TRBJ1-1, with 8 bases that match TRBD1. The CDR3 totals 15 residues. V was pared by 8 bases and J by 3 bases, with 11 bases of the junction left unmatched. The V gene's germline CDR1 is LNHDA and CDR2 SQIVND (reference sequence). The CDR3 loop reads CASSSKRQGHTEAFF. The CDR3 nucleotides are TGTGCCAGTTCCTCCAAACGACAGGGGCACACTGAAGCTTTCTTT.

This chain joins TRBV3-1 (or the pseudogene TRBV3-2) and TRBJ1-1, with D hard to call. This CDR3 comprises 14 residues. Germline V gives CDR1 LGHDT, CDR2 YNNKEL (reference sequence). Trimming stripped 7 bases from V and 5 bases from J, with 17 bases between. DNA of the CDR3: TGTGCCAGCACCTCAGCAGCGAGGTGGACTGAAGCTTTCTTT. Translated, it gives CASTSAARWTEAFF.